The next 13 T cell receptor beta chains were all read from a single sample in a study of cytomegalovirus exposure and HLA in healthy donors. Vbeta (60) and Jbeta (13) primers were used in the PCR. Only in-frame clones appear in the TCRdb table, and some are missing; sequencing was by immunoSEQ multiplex PCR. The sample includes about 140,000 clones, roughly three quarters of them seen just once. Material for sequencing was PBMCs. The receptors were sampled from a woman aged 50 to 60 in good health and CMV-seronegative.

The J gene is TRBJ1-2, the V gene TRBV28; 7 bases agree with TRBD1. After removal of 6 bases from V and 4 bases from J, the junction contained 11 bases not matched to a gene. In germline, CDR1 is MDHEN, CDR2 SYDVKM. The CDR3 contains 15 residues. Written as DNA, the CDR3 is TGTGCCAGCAGCTTCCGGGACAGAGGGTTCTATGGCTACACCTTC. This codes for CASSFRDRGFYGYTF.

This clone was detected only once. V is TRBV28 and J is TRBJ1-5; maybe TRBD1 (5 bases). The CDR3 contains 15 residues. Per germline, CDR1 MDHEN and CDR2 SYDVKM. V was clipped by 6 bases and J by 4 bases, with 16 bases between them. The CDR3 region has the DNA TGTGCCAGCAGCGTGGACAAAGGCGATAATCAGCCCCAGCATTTT. This codes for CASSVDKGDNQPQHF. Full variable domain (missing parts from reference TRBV28 and TRBJ1-5): DVKVTQSSRYLVKRTGEKVFLECVQDMDHENMFWYRQDPGLGLRLIYFSYDVKMKEKGDIPEGYSVSREKKERFSLILESASTNQTSMYLCASSVDKGDNQPQHFGDGTRLSIL.

This sequence joins TRBV19 and TRBJ2-1, with 8 bases identical to TRBD1. The CDR3 covers 16 residues. Germline CDR1 and CDR2: LNHDA and SQIVND (reference sequence). J lost 2 bases, V lost 5 bases, and 8 bases had no gene match. In nucleotides, the CDR3 is TGTGCCAGTAGTCCGGAGGGACAGGAGACCTACAATGAGCAGTTCTTC. Translation: CASSPEGQETYNEQFF.

J is TRBJ2-7 and V is TRBV5-8; 8 bases are a match to TRBD1. The CDR3 is made up of 15 amino acids. Germline V gives CDR1 SGHTS, CDR2 YDEGEE. The V and J ends lost 6 bases and 1 base, in that order; junction bases with no gene match: 9. This CDR3 is CASIEWTGISYEQYF. CDR3 DNA: TGTGCCAGCATCGAGTGGACAGGGATTTCCTACGAGCAGTACTTC.

The rearrangement links TRBV5-6 to TRBJ2-1; D might be TRBD1 (6 bases). The V gene's germline CDR1 is SGHDT and CDR2 YYEEEE. The V end was cut by 2 bases, the J end by 0 bases, with 9 bases between. The CDR3 is made up of 15 amino acids. This CDR3 reads CASSFVGASYNEQFF. The CDR3 DNA is TGTGCCAGCAGCTTCGTGGGGGCCTCCTACAATGAGCAGTTCTTC.

The CDR3 reads CASSRDRGEQYF. As DNA, the CDR3 is TGTGCCAGCAGCCGGGACAGGGGGGAGCAGTACTTC. The chain employs TRBV9 and TRBJ2-7; 11 positions match TRBD1. V was clipped by 4 bases and J by 7 bases; unmatched bases: 1. CDR1 is SGDLS, CDR2 YYNGEE, per germline. CDR3 length equals 12 residues.

The genes are TRBV7-3 and TRBJ1-1; 9 bases are shared with TRBD1. V dropped 5 bases and J dropped 4; count of bases not matched to a gene: 5. The CDR3 length is 14 residues. The germline V gene encodes CDR1 SGHTA and CDR2 FQGTGA. The CDR3 coding sequence is TGTGCCAGCAGCCCCGGACAGGGGTCCACTGAAGCTTTCTTT. It encodes CASSPGQGSTEAFF.

J is TRBJ1-5 and V is TRBV19; 7 bases line up with TRBD1. CDR1 and CDR2 from the germline V gene are LNHDA and SQIVND (reference sequence). The junction had 5 bases not matched to a gene; V was cut back by 6 bases and J by 3 bases. This CDR3 has 14 residues. In DNA, the CDR3 is TGTGCCAGTAGCTTCGGGACAGACAATCAGCCCCAGCATTTT. This sequence encodes CASSFGTDNQPQHF.

The chain carries TRBV18 and TRBJ1-6; 8 nucleotides match TRBD1. Germline CDR1 KGHSH, CDR2 LQKENI. This CDR3 is built from 16 residues. The V gene end was trimmed by 4 bases and the J gene end by 5 bases; junction bases not matched to a gene: 7. In DNA, the CDR3 is TGTGCCAGCTCACTTCCAGGGGGCGCGAATAATTCACCCCTCCACTTT. Protein product: CASSLPGGANNSPLHF.

About this clone itself: One end of the junction fails to match germline, which may point to a read error. The CDR3 here is CANSSSTVSTDTQYF. In DNA form, the CDR3 reads TGTGCCAACAGCTCATCGACAGTCAGCACAGATACGCAGTATTTT. The chain carries TRBV7-9 and TRBJ2-3; possibly TRBD1 for D (5 bases). The CDR3 spans 15 residues. In germline, CDR1 is SEHNR, CDR2 FQNEAQ (reference sequence).

The chain links TRBV5-4 to TRBJ1-2; the D gene is possibly TRBD1 (6 bases). The V and J ends lost 0 bases and 6 bases respectively, with 9 bases between them. CDR1 SGHNT and CDR2 YYREEE come from the germline V gene (reference sequence). The CDR3 spans 13 residues. CDR3 protein: CASSLAGADGYTF. The DNA of the CDR3 is TGTGCCAGCAGCTTGGCAGGGGCAGATGGCTACACCTTC.

This chain uses TRBV11-2 with TRBJ1-1, with D tentatively TRBD1 (6 bases). Germline-derived CDR1 and CDR2 are SGHAT and FQNNGV. V shed 5 bases and J shed 5 bases, with 18 bases lying between them. This CDR3 is built from 15 residues. CDR3 sequence: CASSPERGRRTEAFF. CDR3 in DNA: TGTGCCAGCAGCCCCGAGCGGGGGCGGCGGACTGAAGCTTTCTTT.

This chain joins TRBV6-1 and TRBJ2-5; 7 bases match TRBD1. This CDR3 has 14 residues. The J segment lost 4 bases and the V segment lost 6 bases, leaving 8 bases of the junction unmatched. The germline CDR1 and CDR2 sequences are MNHNS and SASEGT. CDR3 DNA sequence: TGTGCCAGCAGGCCAGTCAGGGGGACAGAGACCCAGTACTTC. Amino acids: CASRPVRGTETQYF.